These 5 T cell receptor beta chains were all obtained from the same sample, sequenced in a study of shared T cell receptors in the human thymus. TCRdb keeps only in-frame clones here, not all; method: immunoSEQ multiplex PCR. The sample yields 630,000 or so clones, approximately 89% seen once. The same data also contributed to another study, on human thymus T cells.

Sequencing was carried out using thymocytes. The receptors shown here come from a boy in the first two years of life with a congenital heart defect.

The V and J genes are TRBV7-2 and TRBJ1-6; TRBD1 matches 9 bases. The CDR3 contains 14 residues. J was trimmed by 8 bases and V by 5 bases; bases with no gene match: 4. The V gene's germline CDR1 is SGHTA and CDR2 FQGNSA. CDR3 nucleotide sequence: TGTGCCAGCAGCCCGGGGACAGGGCATTCACCCCTCCACTTT. Amino acid sequence: CASSPGTGHSPLHF.

This chain connects TRBV5-1 to TRBJ1-6; 7 bases are a match to TRBD1. The length of the CDR3 is 14 residues. J gave up 9 bases and V 2 bases, and 5 bases lay outside the gene matches. From germline, CDR1 is SGHRS and CDR2 YFSETQ. The CDR3 is CASSLQGLVSPLHF. CDR3 nucleotides: TGCGCCAGCAGCTTACAGGGGTTGGTTTCACCCCTCCACTTT. The whole variable domain, filled in from reference TRBV5-1 and TRBJ1-6, reads KAGVTQTPRYLIKTRGQQVTLSCSPISGHRSVSWYQQTPGQGLQFLFEYFSETQRNKGNFPGRFSGRQFSNSRSEMNVSTLELGDSALYLCASSLQGLVSPLHFGNGTRLTVT.

The chain uses TRBV9 and TRBJ1-4, with 8 bases matching TRBD1. The CDR3 runs 18 residues. V lost 4 bases and J lost 4; bases outside the gene matches: 15. CDR1 is SGDLS, CDR2 YYNGEE, per germline. The CDR3 here is CASSPRRGAGGRNEKLFF. CDR3 DNA: TGTGCCAGCAGCCCTAGGAGGGGCGCAGGGGGCCGTAATGAAAAACTGTTTTTT.

Concerning this clone itself: An end of the junction differs from the germline gene, which may be a read error. The same CDR3 can be traced to other DNA sequences in this sample. The genes are TRBV6-5 and TRBJ1-6, with D possibly TRBD1 on 6 matching bases. Germline CDR1 and CDR2: MNHEY and SVGAGI. This CDR3 comprises 15 residues. The CDR3 is CASSNSGDYNSPLHF. As DNA, the CDR3 is TGTGCCAGCAGCAACTCAGGGGACTATAATTCCCCCCTCCACTTT.

Remarks on this clone: Relative to the germline gene, one junction end is altered; a read error may explain this. V gene TRBV7-6 combines with J gene TRBJ2-3; the D gene is possibly TRBD1 (6 bases). Germline CDR1 reads SGHVS; CDR2 reads FNYEAQ. There are 10 residues in the CDR3. The CDR3 DNA reads TGTGCCAGGGGTGGGACACCCCAAATTTTT. Translating gives CARGGTPQIF.